This is a list of T cell receptor beta chains from one sample in a study of patients and donors after allogeneic stem cell transplantation. From the RT-PCR reads, TCRdb called clonotypes with MiXCR, one entry per CDR3 protein. The sample includes some 200,000 distinct CDR3 sequences, 41% seen only once; the top ten take 33%. Source material: blood, either unsorted or a sorted T cell fraction (not recorded which). The source is a human donor who was either an allogeneic HSCT recipient or a stem cell or donor lymphocyte infusion donor (not recorded which). It is not recorded whose cells these are; they may come from a transplant donor. Both conserved end residues are part of each CDR3. The order of the fields is clone size, J gene, D gene, V gene, CDR3 protein, CDR3 DNA. A D gene is named only where the DNA matches it firmly. Clone size is stated in some rows and not others, as once, few, many or a class when expanded.

size: few
J: TRBJ1-1
D: .
V: TRBV27
CDR3: CASSLGEAGRRFF
DNA: TGTGCCAGCAGTTTAGGGGAGGCAGGGAGAAGATTCTTT

size: .
J: TRBJ1-2
D: TRBD1
V: TRBV6-5
CDR3: CASTVGTGVYGYTF
DNA: TGTGCCAGCACTGTAGGGACAGGGGTCTATGGCTACACCTTC

size: .
J: TRBJ2-1
D: .
V: TRBV29-1
CDR3: CSAAGYNEQFF
DNA: TGCAGCGCGGCAGGTTACAATGAGCAGTTCTTC

size: .
J: TRBJ2-7
D: .
V: TRBV28
CDR3: CASSLHYEQYF
DNA: TGTGCCAGCAGTTTGCACTACGAGCAGTACTTC

size: .
J: TRBJ2-1
D: TRBD1
V: TRBV7-7
CDR3: CASSPGTGQVSLAYNEQFF
DNA: TGTGCCAGCAGCCCTGGGACAGGGCAGGTCTCGCTAGCCTACAATGAGCAGTTCTTC

size: .
J: TRBJ2-1
D: .
V: TRBV5-1
CDR3: CASSFELPTNEQFF
DNA: TGCGCCAGCAGCTTTGAGCTTCCGACCAATGAGCAGTTCTTC

size: .
J: TRBJ2-2
D: .
V: TRBV7-2
CDR3: CASSFQSPSTGELFF
DNA: TGTGCCAGCAGCTTCCAAAGCCCTAGCACCGGGGAGCTGTTTTTT

size: few
J: TRBJ1-2
D: .
V: TRBV4-3
CDR3: CASSQDGWGYGYTF
DNA: TGCGCCAGCAGCCAAGATGGGTGGGGTTATGGCTACACCTTC

size: .
J: TRBJ2-7
D: .
V: TRBV5-1
CDR3: CASRSAANYEQYF
DNA: TGCGCCAGCAGATCAGCAGCCAACTACGAGCAGTACTTC

size: .
J: TRBJ2-1
D: .
V: TRBV4-2
CDR3: CASSQEPGPSSYNEQFF
DNA: TGTGCCAGCAGCCAAGAACCGGGACCTAGCTCCTACAATGAGCAGTTCTTC

size: .
J: TRBJ1-1
D: TRBD1
V: TRBV10-3
CDR3: CAISEVAGGENTEAFF
DNA: TGTGCCATCAGTGAGGTAGCAGGGGGGGAGAACACTGAAGCTTTCTTT

size: .
J: TRBJ2-1
D: .
V: TRBV7-2
CDR3: CASSARRDFHNEQFF
DNA: TGTGCCAGCAGCGCCCGACGGGACTTCCACAATGAGCAGTTCTTC

size: few
J: TRBJ2-3
D: .
V: TRBV12-3/TRBV12-4
CDR3: CASTPGGSTDTQYF
DNA: TGTGCCAGCACCCCGGGCGGAAGCACAGATACGCAGTATTTT

size: .
J: TRBJ2-2
D: .
V: TRBV3-1
CDR3: CASSHSGSGELFF
DNA: TGTGCCAGCAGCCATTCAGGCTCCGGGGAGCTGTTTTTT

size: .
J: TRBJ2-3
D: TRBD1
V: TRBV4-3
CDR3: CASSRTGTSDTQYF
DNA: TGCGCCAGCAGCCGGACAGGGACATCAGATACGCAGTATTTT

size: .
J: TRBJ1-1
D: .
V: TRBV5-1
CDR3: CASSLRGGMADTEAFF
DNA: TGCGCCAGCAGCCTAAGGGGGGGTATGGCGGACACTGAAGCTTTCTTT

size: .
J: TRBJ2-3
D: TRBD1
V: TRBV29-1
CDR3: CSVEDRGTAADTQYF
DNA: TGCAGCGTTGAAGATCGTGGGACAGCGGCAGATACGCAGTATTTT

size: .
J: TRBJ1-4
D: .
V: TRBV20-1
CDR3: CSARGRQTTNEKLFF
DNA: TGCAGTGCTAGGGGCCGACAGACAACTAATGAAAAACTGTTTTTT

size: few
J: TRBJ1-3
D: .
V: TRBV7-9
CDR3: CASRDRGQFSGNTIYF
DNA: TGTGCCAGCAGAGACCGCGGACAGTTCTCTGGAAACACCATATATTTT

size: .
J: TRBJ1-2
D: TRBD1
V: TRBV6-4
CDR3: CASSEGQGGYGYTF
DNA: TGTGCCAGCAGCGAAGGACAGGGTGGCTATGGCTACACCTTC

size: few
J: TRBJ1-6
D: .
V: TRBV7-9
CDR3: CASSWDGINSPLHF
DNA: TGTGCCAGCAGCTGGGACGGGATTAATTCACCCCTCCACTTT

size: .
J: TRBJ1-5
D: .
V: TRBV6-5
CDR3: CASGGGQNQPQHF
DNA: TGTGCCAGCGGCGGGGGGCAGAATCAGCCCCAGCATTTT